This T cell receptor beta chain originates from a study of cytomegalovirus exposure and HLA in healthy donors. The wider study: A subsequent analysis reported that the 100 to 150 validation repertoires were produced on the same platform that had also been used for the 666 first-cohort repertoires.

Separation from the roughly 670-subject first cohort characterized the roughly 130-subject validation cohort, to which the donors belonged. The table came from immunoSEQ multiplex PCR; TCRdb's copy has only in-frame clones and leaves some out. The table records approximately 160,000 clones, around four fifths of them present only once. In this sample, this clone turned up once. Its antigen is not known. Trimming removed 1 base from V and 1 base from J, with 16 bases in between. The CDR3 sequence is 17 residues long. The germline V gene has CDR1 SGHVS and CDR2 FNYEAQ. Study-wide findings and caveats: Whilst most TCR sequences proved rare, a subset of public TCRs occurred across many donors. The study put 150 to 200 TCR beta chains on its list as cytomegalovirus-associated.

V is TRBV7-6 and J is TRBJ2-5, with D possibly matching TRBD1 (5 bases). Sequenced material: PBMCs. This TCR was recovered from a man aged 25-40 years in good health and CMV-seropositive. The CDR3 bases are TGTGCCAGCAGCTTAGACGCCTACTTAAGGGGCCAAGAGACCCAGTACTTC. It codes for CASSLDAYLRGQETQYF.